A selection of T cell receptor beta chains follows, all from one sample in a study of CD8 T cells in ankylosing spondylitis. MiXCR, applied by TCRdb to the 5' RACE reads, yields one record per CDR3 protein. The sample includes about 510,000 distinct CDR3 sequences, about 5.4% of them seen just once. The sequencing sample was made of blood, either unsorted or a sorted T cell fraction (not recorded which). The receptors derive from a male donor with ankylosing spondylitis. CDR3s include the opening cysteine and the closing phenylalanine or tryptophan. The D gene is left open where the match is weak. Where a row states a size, it is once, few, many or the class of an expanded clone; other rows omit it.

V gene: TRBV14; D gene: .; clone size: few; J gene: TRBJ2-1; CDR3 protein: CASSQDPAGEQFF; CDR3 DNA: TGTGCCAGCAGCCAAGATCCAGCTGGTGAGCAGTTCTTC
V gene: TRBV6-1; D gene: TRBD1; clone size: many; J gene: TRBJ2-2; CDR3 protein: CASRDTTGGTGELFF; CDR3 DNA: TGTGCCAGCAGGGACACGACAGGGGGCACCGGGGAGCTGTTTTTT
V gene: TRBV11-2; D gene: .; clone size: many; J gene: TRBJ1-1; CDR3 protein: CASSLWGRNTEAFF; CDR3 DNA: TGTGCCAGCAGCTTATGGGGGCGGAACACTGAAGCTTTCTTT
V gene: TRBV4-2; D gene: .; clone size: many; J gene: TRBJ2-5; CDR3 protein: CASSQVLAQETQYF; CDR3 DNA: TGTGCCAGCAGCCAAGTACTAGCCCAAGAGACCCAGTACTTC
V gene: TRBV4-3; D gene: .; clone size: many; J gene: TRBJ1-3; CDR3 protein: CASSQEITGNTIYF; CDR3 DNA: TGCGCCAGCAGCCAAGAGATCACTGGAAACACCATATATTTT
V gene: TRBV29-1; D gene: .; clone size: many; J gene: TRBJ2-5; CDR3 protein: CSVVGSLRETQYF; CDR3 DNA: TGCAGCGTTGTCGGCTCTCTCCGAGAGACCCAGTACTTC
V gene: TRBV19; D gene: .; clone size: many; J gene: TRBJ2-7; CDR3 protein: CASSRRGWDSYEQYF; CDR3 DNA: TGTGCCAGTAGCCGAAGGGGTTGGGATTCCTACGAGCAGTACTTC
V gene: TRBV25-1; D gene: TRBD2; clone size: few; J gene: TRBJ2-4; CDR3 protein: CASSRAGVSKNIQYF; CDR3 DNA: TGTGCCAGCAGTAGAGCGGGAGTGAGCAAAAACATTCAGTACTTC
V gene: TRBV5-1; D gene: .; clone size: many; J gene: TRBJ2-7; CDR3 protein: CASSQGRDGAYEQYF; CDR3 DNA: TGCGCCAGCAGCCAAGGGCGGGATGGAGCCTACGAGCAGTACTTC
V gene: TRBV9; D gene: .; clone size: many; J gene: TRBJ1-2; CDR3 protein: CASSPGAPLKDLYGYTF; CDR3 DNA: TGTGCCAGCAGCCCAGGGGCCCCTCTAAAGGATCTCTATGGCTACACCTTC
V gene: TRBV7-2; D gene: .; clone size: many; J gene: TRBJ1-2; CDR3 protein: CASSLGGTPFGYTF; CDR3 DNA: TGTGCCAGCAGCTTGGGCGGGACCCCCTTCGGCTACACCTTC
V gene: TRBV6-5; D gene: TRBD1; clone size: many; J gene: TRBJ2-7; CDR3 protein: CASSYSRTGGTYEQYF; CDR3 DNA: TGTGCCAGCAGTTACTCCCGGACAGGGGGGACCTACGAGCAGTACTTC
V gene: TRBV7-8; D gene: TRBD1; clone size: few; J gene: TRBJ1-1; CDR3 protein: CASSATGGSWTEAFF; CDR3 DNA: TGTGCCAGCAGCGCTACAGGGGGCTCGTGGACTGAAGCTTTCTTT
V gene: TRBV28; D gene: TRBD1; clone size: few; J gene: TRBJ1-1; CDR3 protein: CASSLLDREDTEAFF; CDR3 DNA: TGTGCCAGCAGTTTATTGGACAGGGAGGACACTGAAGCTTTCTTT
V gene: TRBV7-2; D gene: .; clone size: few; J gene: TRBJ2-3; CDR3 protein: CASSKRHGPSTDTQYF; CDR3 DNA: TGTGCCAGCAGCAAGCGACACGGCCCCAGCACAGATACGCAGTATTTT
V gene: TRBV4-3; D gene: .; clone size: many; J gene: TRBJ2-1; CDR3 protein: CASSQGLGWDNEQFF; CDR3 DNA: TGCGCCAGCAGCCAAGGTCTAGGATGGGACAATGAGCAGTTCTTC
V gene: TRBV29-1; D gene: TRBD1; clone size: many; J gene: TRBJ2-3; CDR3 protein: CSTPGQGFGDTQYF; CDR3 DNA: TGCAGCACACCGGGACAGGGGTTCGGCGATACGCAGTATTTT
V gene: TRBV10-3; D gene: .; clone size: many; J gene: TRBJ2-1; CDR3 protein: CAISESVGEQFF; CDR3 DNA: TGTGCCATCAGTGAATCCGTGGGTGAGCAGTTCTTC
V gene: TRBV9; D gene: .; clone size: many; J gene: TRBJ2-1; CDR3 protein: CASSVEGSYNEQFF; CDR3 DNA: TGTGCCAGCAGCGTAGAGGGCTCCTACAATGAGCAGTTCTTC
V gene: TRBV28; D gene: .; clone size: many; J gene: TRBJ1-3; CDR3 protein: CASAIPGSGNTIYF; CDR3 DNA: TGTGCCAGTGCCATACCAGGCTCTGGAAACACCATATATTTT
V gene: TRBV6-1; D gene: .; clone size: many; J gene: TRBJ2-7; CDR3 protein: CASSEAPRVQYF; CDR3 DNA: TGTGCCAGCAGTGAGGCCCCTCGAGTGCAGTACTTC
V gene: TRBV29-1; D gene: .; clone size: many; J gene: TRBJ2-7; CDR3 protein: CSVGGRMGLSSYEQYF; CDR3 DNA: TGCAGCGTTGGGGGTAGAATGGGTTTGAGCTCCTACGAGCAGTACTTC
V gene: TRBV4-1; D gene: .; clone size: many; J gene: TRBJ2-7; CDR3 protein: CASSLGGKPYEQYF; CDR3 DNA: TGCGCCAGCAGCCTCGGCGGGAAACCCTACGAGCAGTACTTC
V gene: TRBV11-1; D gene: TRBD1; clone size: many; J gene: TRBJ2-3; CDR3 protein: CASSFLRARTGSDDTQYF; CDR3 DNA: TGTGCCAGCAGCTTCCTGCGGGCCCGGACAGGGTCCGATGATACGCAGTATTTT
V gene: TRBV5-1; D gene: .; clone size: .; J gene: TRBJ2-5; CDR3 protein: CASSNRVMRETQYF; CDR3 DNA: TGCGCCAGCAGCAACAGGGTGATGCGGGAGACCCAGTACTTC
V gene: TRBV7-3; D gene: .; clone size: many; J gene: TRBJ1-1; CDR3 protein: CASSSRQNTEAFF; CDR3 DNA: TGTGCCAGCAGCTCCCGACAGAACACTGAAGCTTTCTTT
V gene: TRBV20-1; D gene: TRBD1; clone size: few; J gene: TRBJ2-1; CDR3 protein: CSANRGLYNEQFF; CDR3 DNA: TGCAGTGCTAATAGGGGGCTCTACAATGAGCAGTTCTTC
V gene: TRBV9; D gene: TRBD1; clone size: many; J gene: TRBJ1-4; CDR3 protein: CASSARQGHATNEKLFF; CDR3 DNA: TGTGCCAGCAGCGCCAGACAGGGACATGCAACTAATGAAAAACTGTTTTTT
V gene: TRBV5-6; D gene: TRBD2; clone size: many; J gene: TRBJ2-1; CDR3 protein: CASSLGRREGQHNEQFF; CDR3 DNA: TGTGCCAGCAGCTTGGGTAGGCGGGAGGGCCAACACAATGAGCAGTTCTTC
V gene: TRBV5-1; D gene: .; clone size: many; J gene: TRBJ2-7; CDR3 protein: CASSLEVGAIYEQYF; CDR3 DNA: TGCGCCAGCAGCTTGGAAGTAGGGGCTATCTACGAGCAGTACTTC
V gene: TRBV6-1; D gene: TRBD2; clone size: .; J gene: TRBJ2-7; CDR3 protein: CASSRSGGHEQYF; CDR3 DNA: TGTGCCAGCAGTAGGTCGGGAGGGCACGAGCAGTACTTC
V gene: TRBV5-5; D gene: .; clone size: many; J gene: TRBJ1-5; CDR3 protein: CASSFWLGFSQPQHF; CDR3 DNA: TGTGCCAGCAGCTTTTGGTTGGGTTTTAGTCAGCCCCAGCATTTT
V gene: TRBV20-1; D gene: .; clone size: many; J gene: TRBJ1-2; CDR3 protein: CSAIRDMDGYTF; CDR3 DNA: TGCAGTGCTATCAGGGACATGGATGGCTACACCTTC
V gene: TRBV9; D gene: .; clone size: many; J gene: TRBJ2-1; CDR3 protein: CASSVGADNEQFF; CDR3 DNA: TGTGCCAGCAGCGTAGGAGCGGACAATGAGCAGTTCTTC
V gene: TRBV18; D gene: .; clone size: .; J gene: TRBJ2-7; CDR3 protein: CASSPGQGGEQYF; CDR3 DNA: TGTGCCAGCTCACCAGGGCAGGGTGGAGAGCAGTACTTC
V gene: TRBV20-1; D gene: .; clone size: .; J gene: TRBJ1-1; CDR3 protein: CSARPRGGNTEAFF; CDR3 DNA: TGCAGTGCCAGGCCGAGGGGCGGAAACACTGAAGCTTTCTTT
V gene: TRBV29-1; D gene: .; clone size: many; J gene: TRBJ2-7; CDR3 protein: CSVEDRGSSYEQYF; CDR3 DNA: TGCAGCGTTGAAGACAGGGGTAGCTCCTACGAGCAGTACTTC
V gene: TRBV19; D gene: TRBD1; clone size: few; J gene: TRBJ2-5; CDR3 protein: CASNRGIGPGETQYF; CDR3 DNA: TGTGCCAGTAACAGGGGGATTGGGCCGGGGGAGACCCAGTACTTC
V gene: TRBV4-2; D gene: .; clone size: many; J gene: TRBJ1-1; CDR3 protein: CASSLDRAGGTEAFF; CDR3 DNA: TGTGCCAGCAGCCTTGACAGAGCGGGGGGAACTGAAGCTTTCTTT
V gene: TRBV5-1; D gene: .; clone size: many; J gene: TRBJ1-1; CDR3 protein: CASSLENRATEAFF; CDR3 DNA: TGCGCCAGCAGCTTGGAAAACAGGGCCACTGAAGCTTTCTTT
V gene: TRBV5-1; D gene: .; clone size: many; J gene: TRBJ2-7; CDR3 protein: CASTTSGGGRSYEQYF; CDR3 DNA: TGCGCCAGCACGACCAGTGGGGGGGGCCGCTCCTACGAGCAGTACTTC
V gene: TRBV5-1; D gene: TRBD1; clone size: many; J gene: TRBJ2-7; CDR3 protein: CASSPSARTGESEQYF; CDR3 DNA: TGCGCCAGCAGCCCCTCGGCTAGGACAGGGGAAAGCGAGCAGTACTTC
V gene: TRBV18; D gene: TRBD1; clone size: .; J gene: TRBJ1-6; CDR3 protein: CASSPWDRAFNSPLHF; CDR3 DNA: TGTGCCAGCTCACCCTGGGACAGGGCTTTTAATTCACCCCTCCACTTT
V gene: TRBV20-1; D gene: TRBD2; clone size: many; J gene: TRBJ2-3; CDR3 protein: CSAKSGGYTDTQYF; CDR3 DNA: TGCAGTGCTAAAAGCGGGGGGTACACAGATACGCAGTATTTT
V gene: TRBV20-1; D gene: TRBD1; clone size: many; J gene: TRBJ1-2; CDR3 protein: CSAGTGYGYTF; CDR3 DNA: TGCAGTGCCGGGACAGGGTATGGCTACACCTTC